Each of the 21 T cell receptor beta chains below was sequenced from the same sample in a study of blood T cell repertoires in COVID-19. Method: immunoSEQ multiplex PCR; TCRdb's copy keeps in-frame clones and lacks some. The profile shows about 200,000 clones, roughly 88% of them singletons. Sequenced input: PBMCs or T cells enriched from blood (not recorded which). These TCRs come from a man aged 35 to 55 with acute COVID-19.

The chain couples TRBV5-4 to TRBJ2-2; 9 bases fit TRBD2. CDR1 is SGHNT, CDR2 YYREEE, per germline (reference sequence). Trimming at V came to 5 bases and at J to 2 bases, leaving 7 bases not matched to a gene. CDR3 length: 16 residues. The CDR3 region has the DNA TGTGCCAGCAGTACCGGGACTAGCACTAACACCGGGGAGCTGTTTTTT. This translates into CASSTGTSTNTGELFF.

The chain couples TRBV28 to TRBJ1-4; D perhaps matches TRBD1 (6 bases). The CDR3 consists of 15 residues. Germline values: CDR1 MDHEN, CDR2 SYDVKM. V was trimmed by 1 base and J by 6 bases, leaving 12 bases between them. The DNA of the CDR3 is TGTGCCAGCAGTTTATCCCAGGGGCTGTATGAAAAACTGTTTTTT. As protein: CASSLSQGLYEKLFF.

This rearrangement joins TRBV7-3 to TRBJ2-1; D is perhaps TRBD2 (5 bases). Germline CDR1 is SGHTA and CDR2 is FQGTGA. The CDR3 is made up of 13 amino acids. V was pared by 4 bases and J by 8 bases, with 12 bases between. DNA for the CDR3: TGTGCCAGCAGCTCCTATCTGAGGGATGAGCAGTTCTTC. It translates to CASSSYLRDEQFF.

The genes are TRBV2 and TRBJ2-1; TRBD1 matches 9 bases. This CDR3 has 13 amino acids. Germline V gene lookup returns CDR1 SNHLY and CDR2 FYNNEI. V dropped 7 bases and J dropped 6; count of bases not matched to a gene: 4. This CDR3 reads CASTGTGTNEQFF. The CDR3 DNA is TGTGCCAGCACCGGGACAGGGACCAATGAGCAGTTCTTC.

Of note for this clone: One end of the junction fails to match germline, which may point to a read error. The genes are TRBV5-4 and TRBJ2-2, with D possibly called TRBD1 or TRBD2 (7 bases each). Germline V CDR1 and CDR2: SGHNT, YYREEE (reference sequence). CDR3 length: 15 residues. The CDR3 nucleotides read TGTGCCAGCAGATTGGGAGGGGGCGCAGCCGGGGAGCTGTTTTTT. Translation gives CASRLGGGAAGELFF.

The chain combines TRBV5-1 with TRBJ1-1, with D possibly being TRBD1 (6 bases). The length of the CDR3 is 16 residues. Germline V gene data show CDR1 as SGHRS and CDR2 as YFSETQ. Trimming cost V 4 bases and J 3 bases, with 19 bases left between them. CDR3 DNA sequence: TGCGCCAGCAGCATGGACAGTACTTACAGCTACACTGAAGCTTTCTTT. Protein sequence: CASSMDSTYSYTEAFF.

The rearrangement uses TRBV28 and TRBJ1-1; TRBD1 matches at 7 bases. Germline V gene data show CDR1 as MDHEN and CDR2 as SYDVKM. CDR3 length: 14 amino acids. The V segment lost 1 base and the J segment 5 bases; nucleotides outside the gene matches: 4. For the CDR3, the DNA is TGTGCCAGCAGTTTATATTCAGGGGGTACTGAAGCTTTCTTT. It codes for CASSLYSGGTEAFF.

The chain has TRBV11-2 and TRBJ1-1; 8 bases are a match to TRBD1. V was clipped by 1 base and J by 3 bases; unmatched bases: 1. CDR3 length: 14 residues. The germline gives CDR1 SGHAT, CDR2 FQNNGV. CDR3 loop: CASSLGQGYTEAFF. In DNA form, the CDR3 reads TGTGCCAGCAGCTTAGGACAGGGGTACACTGAAGCTTTCTTT.

The J gene is TRBJ2-1, the V gene TRBV21-1; the table assigns TRBD1, which was not confirmed against the DNA. TRBV21-1 is recorded as a pseudogene. This CDR3 is 13 amino acids long. CDR3 in amino acids: CASRDRGVDEQFF. The CDR3 region has the DNA TGTGCCAGCCGGGACAGGGGAGTGGATGAGCAGTTCTTC.

CDR3 DNA: TGTGCCAGCAGTTTAGAGGCGGGTGGCTACACCTTC. As protein: CASSLEAGGYTF. The rearrangement uses TRBV12-3 or TRBV12-4 and TRBJ1-2; D unclear. V gave up 1 base and J gave up 7 bases, with 7 bases separating them. This CDR3 contains 12 residues.

This clone is a singleton in its sample. DNA for the CDR3: TGTGCCAGCAGTTCCCTTAAACGGGGGGGCTACACCTTC. Encoded protein: CASSSLKRGGYTF. V is TRBV28 and J is TRBJ1-2, with D possibly matching TRBD1 (5 bases). Trimming took 4 bases from V and 8 from J, leaving 14 bases between them. Germline V lookup: CDR1 MDHEN, CDR2 SYDVKM. The CDR3 spans 13 residues.

This clone was recorded a few times. This CDR3 reads CASSQDAQGLSLFF. CDR3 sequence (DNA): TGCGCCAGCAGCCAAGATGCCCAGGGTCTATCACTGTTTTTT. The rearrangement links TRBV4-3 to TRBJ1-4; D may be TRBD1 (5 bases). Germline values: CDR1 LGHNA, CDR2 YSLEER. Deletions cut 0 bases from V and 13 bases from J, with 15 bases between. This CDR3 comprises 14 residues.

This chain connects TRBV11-3 to TRBJ2-3; 9 bases match TRBD2. CDR3 length equals 15 residues. The trim removed 5 bases at V and 2 bases at J, leaving 5 bases unmatched. In germline, CDR1 is SGHNT, CDR2 YENEEA. The CDR3 DNA sequence: TGTGCCAGCAGCCCAAGCGGGAGGAACACAGATACGCAGTATTTT. Residues: CASSPSGRNTDTQYF.

The chain carries TRBV27 and TRBJ2-5; 8 bases line up with TRBD2. Trimming cost V 4 bases and J 5 bases; bases outside gene matches: 6. The CDR3 runs to 14 residues. The germline CDR1 and CDR2 sequences are MNHEY and SMNVEV (reference sequence). In DNA, the CDR3 is TGTGCCAGCAGTTCGACACCGGGGGGGGAGACCCAGTACTTC. Translation gives CASSSTPGGETQYF.

The CDR3 protein is CASSLTGTSGVEQFF. The CDR3 coding sequence is TGTGCCAGCAGCTTGACCGGGACTAGCGGTGTTGAGCAGTTCTTC. The chain carries TRBV7-9 and TRBJ2-1, with TRBD2 matching over 11 bases. Germline CDR1 SEHNR, CDR2 FQNEAQ (reference sequence). This CDR3 spans 15 amino acids. Losses at the gene ends were 3 bases for V and 9 bases for J; bases not matched to a gene: 7.

This clone turned up a few times. The chain joins TRBV7-9 to TRBJ2-7; D is unresolved. Germline CDR1 reads SEHNR; CDR2 reads FQNEAQ (reference sequence). The ends were cut back, 4 bases at V and 4 bases at J, with 5 bases in the middle. The CDR3 consists of 11 residues. The CDR3 DNA reads TGTGCCAGCAGCTCCCATTACGAGCAGTACTTC. This translates into CASSSHYEQYF.

The CDR3 DNA follows: TGTGCCACCAGTAGTCCTGCGGATGGCTACACCTTC. Translated, it gives CATSSPADGYTF. This chain connects TRBV24-1 to TRBJ1-2, with D hard to call. The CDR3 has 12 residues. V dropped 6 bases and J dropped 6 bases, with 10 bases sitting between them. Germline CDR1 is KGHDR and CDR2 is SFDVKD.

The V call is TRBV2, the J call TRBJ2-3; TRBD1 might be the D (7 bases). The length of the CDR3 is 14 residues. The germline CDR1 and CDR2 sequences are SNHLY and FYNNEI. Trimming left V 2 bases short and J 4 bases short, with 10 bases between. The CDR3 is CASSELRGADTQYF. CDR3 nucleotides: TGTGCCAGCAGTGAACTCAGGGGGGCAGATACGCAGTATTTT.

CDR3 protein: CASSPVGQGGNEKLFF. CDR3 DNA: TGTGCCAGCAGCCCAGTAGGACAGGGGGGAAATGAAAAACTGTTTTTT. The gene calls are TRBV28 and TRBJ1-4, with TRBD1 identical over 10 bases. The V segment lost 6 bases and the J segment 5 bases; nucleotides outside the gene matches: 9. Looked up from germline, CDR1 is MDHEN and CDR2 is SYDVKM. This CDR3 has 16 residues.

The chain carries TRBV19 and TRBJ2-1, with D perhaps matching TRBD2 (6 bases). The CDR3 spans 15 residues. V lost 6 bases to trimming and J lost 3 bases, with 15 bases between them. Germline CDR1 LNHDA, CDR2 SQIVND (reference sequence). This CDR3 is CASRAGFSDYNEQFF. CDR3 bases: TGTGCCAGTAGGGCGGGGTTCTCCGACTACAATGAGCAGTTCTTC.

This clone was counted a single time. The chain employs TRBV7-9 and TRBJ1-4; 7 bases agree with TRBD1. The CDR3 sequence is 14 residues long. Looked up from germline, CDR1 is SEHNR and CDR2 is FQNEAQ (reference sequence). V lost 5 bases to trimming and J lost 4 bases; unmatched junction nucleotides: 4. CDR3 sequence reads: CASSQTGNNEKLFF. The DNA of the CDR3 is TGTGCCAGCAGCCAGACAGGGAATAATGAAAAACTGTTTTTT. The variable domain in full, completed from reference TRBV7-9 and TRBJ1-4, reads DTGVSQNPRHKITKRGQNVTFRCDPISEHNRLYWYRQTLGQGPEFLTYFQNEAQLEKSRLLSDRFSAERPKGSFSTLEIQRTEQGDSAMYLCASSQTGNNEKLFFGSGTQLSVL.